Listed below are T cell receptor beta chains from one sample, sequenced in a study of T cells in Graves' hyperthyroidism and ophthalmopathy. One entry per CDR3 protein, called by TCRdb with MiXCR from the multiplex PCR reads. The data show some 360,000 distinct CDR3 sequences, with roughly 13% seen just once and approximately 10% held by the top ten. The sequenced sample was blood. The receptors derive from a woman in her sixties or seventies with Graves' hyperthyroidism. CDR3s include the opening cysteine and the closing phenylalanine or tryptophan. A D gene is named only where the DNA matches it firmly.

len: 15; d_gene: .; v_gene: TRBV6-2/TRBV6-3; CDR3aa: CASSRRSGGYNEQFF
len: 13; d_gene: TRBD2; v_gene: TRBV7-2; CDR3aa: CASGSGRGNEQFF
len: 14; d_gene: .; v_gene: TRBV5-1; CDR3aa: CASSLSGTNYGYTF
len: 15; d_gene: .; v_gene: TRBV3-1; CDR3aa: CASSKGGGIVETQYF
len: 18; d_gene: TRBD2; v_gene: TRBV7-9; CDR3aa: CASSPKASGRAQGREQYF
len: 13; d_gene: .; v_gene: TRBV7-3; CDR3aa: CASSTASQETQYF
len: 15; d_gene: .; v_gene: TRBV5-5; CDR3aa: CASSLAGFRGTEAFF
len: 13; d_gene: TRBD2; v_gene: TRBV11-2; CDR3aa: CASTSGGVGELFF
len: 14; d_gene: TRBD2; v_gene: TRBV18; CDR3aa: CASSPGLGEGTQYF
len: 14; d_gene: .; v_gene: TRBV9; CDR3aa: CASSVGSRVYGYTF
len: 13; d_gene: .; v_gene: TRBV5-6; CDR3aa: CASSWAGRETQYF
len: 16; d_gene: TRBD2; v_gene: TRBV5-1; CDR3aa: CASSLYSGTSYNEQFF
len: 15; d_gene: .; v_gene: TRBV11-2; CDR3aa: CASSLRLGDYNEQFF
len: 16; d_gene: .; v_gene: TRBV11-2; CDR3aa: CASSLGGLSSYNEQFF
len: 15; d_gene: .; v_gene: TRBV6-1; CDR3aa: CASSYTSAVNNEQFF
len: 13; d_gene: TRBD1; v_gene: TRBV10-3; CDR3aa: CAITNDRGKKLFF
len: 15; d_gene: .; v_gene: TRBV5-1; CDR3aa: CASSLAVSPGYEQYF
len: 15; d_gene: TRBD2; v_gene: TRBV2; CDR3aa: CASSDLAGTTDTQYF
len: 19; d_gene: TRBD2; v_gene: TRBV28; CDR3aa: CASSFYSWTSGRVAETQYF
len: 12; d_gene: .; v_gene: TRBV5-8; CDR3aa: CASKDVTYEQYF
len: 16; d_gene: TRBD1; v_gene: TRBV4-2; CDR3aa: CASSQDRYRGNTEAFF
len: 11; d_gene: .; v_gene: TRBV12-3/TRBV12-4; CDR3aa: CASSTNTEAFF
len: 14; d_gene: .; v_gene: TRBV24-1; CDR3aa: CATSDLDHTRPQHF
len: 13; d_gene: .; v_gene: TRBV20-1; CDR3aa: CSLRRGGNQPQHF
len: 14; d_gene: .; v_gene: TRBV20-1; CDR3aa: CSARDSGRTYEQYF
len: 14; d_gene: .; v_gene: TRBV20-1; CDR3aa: CSARDRWENYEQYF